Listed here are 31 T cell receptor beta chains from one sample, sequenced in a study of OX40 agonist ivuxolimab in advanced cancers. Receptor amplification or capture employed the immunoSEQ multiplex PCR assay. TCRdb carries this immuneACCESS record with in-frame sequences only. Its versions omit some clonotypes, under half of them owing to an unresolved V gene in the studies checked, with the rest unexplained. Recorded for this sample are about 61,000 clones; around 83% of them occurred a single time. The ten largest clonotypes hold approximately 3.2% of the sample. The source was CD4+ or CD8+ T cells sorted from blood, collected in a trial of the OX40 agonist ivuxolimab. The source of these receptors is an adult with an advanced solid tumor such as melanoma, head and neck, liver or kidney cancer.

This clone was counted once. The chain uses TRBV4-1 and TRBJ1-5; 7 bases line up with TRBD1. Unmatched junction bases numbered 2, after V lost 0 bases and J lost 3 bases. There are 15 residues in the CDR3. The germline CDR1 and CDR2 sequences are MGHRA and YSYEKL. CDR3 amino acids: CASSQDGQANQPQHF. The CDR3 coding sequence is TGCGCCAGCAGCCAAGATGGACAGGCCAATCAGCCCCAGCATTTT.

The V call is TRBV6-1, the J call TRBJ1-4; D call uncertain. The CDR3 is made up of 17 amino acids. CDR1 and CDR2 from the germline V gene are MNHNS and SASEGT. V was pared by 2 bases and J by 8 bases, with 21 bases between. This chain's CDR3 is CASSEHGGRSFWEKLFF. The CDR3 DNA reads TGTGCCAGCAGTGAACATGGAGGGAGGTCTTTTTGGGAAAAACTGTTTTTT.

This chain uses TRBV25-1 with TRBJ1-2; D is undetermined. This CDR3 comprises 13 residues. Germline assignment: CDR1 MGHDK and CDR2 SYGVNS. Trimming stripped 6 bases from V and 9 bases from J, with 17 bases between. CDR3 amino acids: CASSQDNERRYTF. The CDR3 DNA follows: TGTGCCAGCAGCCAAGACAATGAAAGGCGCTACACCTTC.

In this sample, this clone turned up a few times. CDR3 nucleotides: TGTGCCAGTAGAACCCAGGGAATAGGGGCCTACGAGCAGTACTTC. It translates to CASRTQGIGAYEQYF. This rearrangement joins TRBV19 to TRBJ2-7; D possibly corresponds to TRBD1 (5 bases). Germline CDR1 and CDR2: LNHDA and SQIVND (reference sequence). The V end lost 6 bases, the J end lost 2 bases, and 17 bases lay between the germline ends. CDR3 length equals 15 residues.

The CDR3 coding sequence is TGTGCCAGCAGCTTAGGAACGGGGTCCTACGAGCAGTACTTC. It is translated as CASSLGTGSYEQYF. The chain employs TRBV7-2 and TRBJ2-7; D may be TRBD2 (5 bases). The length of the CDR3 is 14 residues. The V gene lost 1 base and the J gene lost 1 base, with 8 bases spanning the gap. In germline, CDR1 is SGHTA, CDR2 FQGNSA.

The genes are TRBV4-2 and TRBJ2-2; 11 nucleotides line up with TRBD1. This CDR3 spans 18 amino acids. Germline V lookup: CDR1 LGHNA, CDR2 YNFKEQ. V gave up 4 bases and J gave up 6 bases; unmatched junction bases: 13. The CDR3 bases are TGTGCCAGCAGCCCTCGACCCGGACAGGGGGCAATGTCCGGGGAGCTGTTTTTT. Its protein product is CASSPRPGQGAMSGELFF.

This clone showed up just a few times. This chain links TRBV20-1 with TRBJ2-5; D gene uncertain. The germline V gene has CDR1 DFQATT and CDR2 SNEGSKA (reference sequence). Trimming cost V 5 bases and J 2 bases, with 6 bases left between them. The CDR3 runs 11 residues. The CDR3 here is CSAPRQETQYF. In DNA, the CDR3 is TGCAGTGCTCCACGGCAAGAGACCCAGTACTTC.

The table lists this clone with a few counts. V and J are TRBV6-5 and TRBJ1-5; the D is unclear. Trimming took off 8 bases at V and 1 base at J, with 12 bases between the two ends. Germline CDR1 MNHEY, CDR2 SVGAGI. The CDR3 covers 14 residues. In DNA form, the CDR3 reads TGTGCCAGCGCCCCCGAAGGGAGCAATCAGCCCCAGCATTTT. This sequence encodes CASAPEGSNQPQHF.

This sequence joins TRBV19 and TRBJ1-2; D not resolved. Germline values: CDR1 LNHDA, CDR2 SQIVND (reference sequence). CDR3 length equals 12 residues. The V and J ends lost 5 bases and 6 bases respectively, with 10 bases between them. The CDR3 DNA reads TGTGCCAGTAGTTACAGCAAAAATGGCTACACCTTC. Translated: CASSYSKNGYTF. Full variable domain (outside the CDR3, taken from reference TRBV19 and TRBJ1-2): DGGITQSPKYLFRKEGQNVTLSCEQNLNHDAMYWYRQDPGQGLRLIYYSQIVNDFQKGDIAEGYSVSREKKESFPLTVTSAQKNPTAFYLCASSYSKNGYTFGSGTRLTVV.

This clone was recorded only once. The rearrangement links TRBV29-1 to TRBJ2-3; D gene ambiguous. Trimming shortened V by 4 bases and J by 3 bases, and 8 bases separated the two germline ends. This CDR3 has 12 amino acids. Germline CDR1 SQVTM, CDR2 ANQGSEA. CDR3 DNA: TGCAGCGTTGCCGACTTGACAGATACGCAGTATTTT. This translates into CSVADLTDTQYF.

The chain couples TRBV7-2 to TRBJ2-5, with D perhaps being TRBD1 or TRBD2 (6 bases each). V was pared by 3 bases and J by 5 bases, with 13 bases between. Looked up from germline, CDR1 is SGHTA and CDR2 is FQGNSA. This CDR3 has 14 residues. DNA for the CDR3: TGTGCCAGCAGCTTTCAGGGGAGCGGGGAGACCCAGTACTTC. It is translated as CASSFQGSGETQYF. Drawing the rest from reference TRBV7-2 and TRBJ2-5, the complete variable domain is GAGVSQSPSNKVTEKGKDVELRCDPISGHTALYWYRQSLGQGLEFLIYFQGNSAPDKSGLPSDRFSAERTGGSVSTLTIQRTQQEDSAVYLCASSFQGSGETQYFGPGTRLLVL.

The rearrangement links TRBV11-2 to TRBJ2-2; D possibly corresponds to TRBD1 (6 bases). CDR3 length: 16 amino acids. Per germline, CDR1 SGHAT and CDR2 FQNNGV. V dropped 0 bases and J dropped 7 bases, with 15 bases sitting between them. This CDR3 is CASSLDLTGLNGELFF. Written as DNA, the CDR3 is TGTGCCAGCAGCTTAGATTTGACAGGATTGAACGGGGAGCTGTTTTTT. Looking up the rest from reference TRBV11-2 and TRBJ2-2 gives the full variable domain: EAGVAQSPRYKIIEKRQSVAFWCNPISGHATLYWYQQILGQGPKLLIQFQNNGVVDDSQLPKDRFSAERLKGVDSTLKIQPAKLEDSAVYLCASSLDLTGLNGELFFGEGSRLTVL.

The chain has TRBV23-1 and TRBJ1-5; D call uncertain. TRBV23-1 is annotated as an ORF whose role is uncertain. Trimming removed 4 bases at V and 4 bases at J, with 14 bases between. The CDR3 is 15 residues long. The CDR3 DNA reads as TGCGCCAGCAGTCCTCGCAGGAAGGAAAATCAGCCCCAGCATTTT. Its translation: CASSPRRKENQPQHF.

This clone showed up just once. The chain combines TRBV2 with TRBJ2-2; tentatively, D is TRBD1 or TRBD2 (7 bases each). V gave up 8 bases and J gave up 4 bases, with 14 bases separating them. The CDR3 is made up of 14 amino acids. Germline V gene lookup returns CDR1 SNHLY and CDR2 FYNNEI. CDR3 region: CASGAGGGTGELFF. DNA of the CDR3: TGTGCCAGCGGAGCAGGGGGGGGCACCGGGGAGCTGTTTTTT.

The rearrangement uses TRBV6-5 and TRBJ2-5; D is possibly TRBD2 (5 bases). The germline V and J ends were trimmed by 6 bases and 7 bases, with 15 bases remaining between them. The CDR3 loop spans 13 amino acids. The germline V gene has CDR1 MNHEY and CDR2 SVGAGI. The CDR3 DNA sequence: TGTGCCAGCAGCCTCGACGGCCGGGGGACCCAGTACTTC. Translation gives CASSLDGRGTQYF.

CDR3 residues: CASSPPSSKYNEQFF. The CDR3 bases are TGTGCCAGCTCACCACCTAGTTCCAAGTACAATGAGCAGTTCTTC. The genes are TRBV18 and TRBJ2-1; D is ambiguous. This CDR3 region has 15 residues. In germline, CDR1 is KGHSH, CDR2 LQKENI. Trimming took 0 bases from V and 4 from J, leaving 10 bases between them.

The V gene is TRBV6-1, the J gene TRBJ2-3; 9 positions agree with TRBD2. Germline V gives CDR1 MNHNS, CDR2 SASEGT. The CDR3 spans 13 residues. With 8 bases clipped from V and 6 bases from J, the junction kept 6 bases outside the gene matches. The CDR3 DNA sequence: TGTGCCAGCTGTACGCGGGAGGGCGATACGCAGTATTTT. Translating gives CASCTREGDTQYF.

For the CDR3, the DNA is TGTGCCAGCAGCTTAATCCTAGCACCCACTTTCCTGTTTTTT. Protein: CASSLILAPTFLFF. The chain uses TRBV11-3 and TRBJ2-2; tentative D call: TRBD2 (5 bases). Germline CDR1 and CDR2: SGHNT and YENEEA. The CDR3 has 14 amino acids. Trimming cost V 2 bases and J 14 bases, with 18 bases left between them.

The chain links TRBV4-1 to TRBJ2-3, with 9 nucleotides matching TRBD1. V shed 5 bases, J shed 2 bases, and the junction held 8 bases outside the gene matches. In germline, CDR1 is MGHRA, CDR2 YSYEKL. The CDR3 is 16 residues long. CDR3 nucleotide sequence: TGCGCCAGCAGCTTTGGACAGGGGCGAACCACAGATACGCAGTATTTT. Translating it yields CASSFGQGRTTDTQYF.

In its sample, this clone was seen a few times. The chain couples TRBV11-2 to TRBJ1-1; no firm D call. This CDR3 is built from 11 residues. The V end lost 8 bases, the J end lost 6 bases, and 10 bases lay between the germline ends. CDR1 is SGHAT, CDR2 FQNNGV, per germline. CDR3 loop: CASSSGPEAFF. In nucleotides, the CDR3 is TGTGCCAGCTCCTCCGGGCCTGAAGCTTTCTTT.

The table lists this clone with a few counts. The chain links TRBV27 to TRBJ2-3; 7 nucleotides match TRBD2. Germline values: CDR1 MNHEY, CDR2 SMNVEV (reference sequence). The CDR3 consists of 14 residues. The ends lost 2 bases at V and 4 bases at J; junction bases unmatched: 3. The CDR3 nucleotides read TGTGCCAGCAGTTTAGGGGGGGGAGCAGATACGCAGTATTTT. Protein: CASSLGGGADTQYF.

V is TRBV20-1 and J is TRBJ2-4; D uncertain. The CDR3 totals 10 residues. The germline V gene has CDR1 DFQATT and CDR2 SNEGSKA (reference sequence). The germline V and J ends were trimmed by 6 bases and 7 bases, with 7 bases remaining between them. The CDR3 DNA reads TGCAGTGCCTCTCTCAACATTCAGTACTTC. Its translation: CSASLNIQYF.

The chain joins TRBV28 to TRBJ2-6; D may be TRBD1 (6 bases). There are 14 residues in the CDR3. Germline assignment: CDR1 MDHEN and CDR2 SYDVKM. The V and J ends lost 9 bases and 4 bases respectively, with 13 bases between them. The CDR3 bases are TGTGCCAGTTCACAGGGCACCGGGGCCAACGTCCTGACTTTC. The encoded protein is CASSQGTGANVLTF.

The chain uses TRBV9 and TRBJ2-3, with 7 nucleotides matching TRBD2. CDR1 is SGDLS and CDR2 is YYNGEE in the germline V gene. The trim removed 4 bases at V and 6 bases at J, leaving 8 bases unmatched. The CDR3 runs to 14 residues. The chain's CDR3 is CASSLGGFGDTQYF. The CDR3, as DNA: TGTGCCAGCAGCTTGGGGGGGTTTGGCGATACGCAGTATTTT.

The rearrangement joins TRBV19 to TRBJ2-5; D ambiguous. Germline V lookup: CDR1 LNHDA, CDR2 SQIVND (reference sequence). The CDR3 is made up of 12 amino acids. V lost 8 bases, J lost 7 bases, and 14 bases lay in between. The CDR3 DNA sequence: TGTGCCAGTGAGATCCCCGGTGGGACCCAGTACTTC. This gives the protein CASEIPGGTQYF.

This chain uses TRBV6-6 with TRBJ2-7, with D perhaps being TRBD1 or TRBD2 (5 bases each). This CDR3 is 16 amino acids long. Germline CDR1 MNHNY, CDR2 SVGAGI (reference sequence). Trimming removed 7 bases at V and 2 bases at J, with 21 bases between. The CDR3 DNA reads as TGTGCCAGCACCCGAACCTGGGACCGCTCGACCTACGAGCAGTACTTC. Translated: CASTRTWDRSTYEQYF.

J is TRBJ2-7 and V is TRBV6-5, with TRBD1 matching 10 bases. The CDR3 extends over 12 amino acids. CDR1 MNHEY and CDR2 SVGAGI come from the germline V gene. The V segment lost 6 bases and the J segment 5 bases; nucleotides outside the gene matches: 1. In nucleotides, the CDR3 is TGTGCCAGCAGGGGACAGGGGAACGAGCAGTACTTC. Its translation: CASRGQGNEQYF.

CDR3 coding DNA: TGTGCCAGCAGCGTAATCGGTAACTCTGGGGCCAACGTCCTGACTTTC. Translation gives CASSVIGNSGANVLTF. The chain is built from TRBV9 and TRBJ2-6; the D is unclear. The germline V and J ends were trimmed by 1 base and 0 bases, with 8 bases remaining between them. Germline CDR1 reads SGDLS; CDR2 reads YYNGEE. The CDR3 consists of 16 residues.

The chain has TRBV30 and TRBJ1-3; D unclear. V was cut by 1 base and J by 8 bases, with 6 bases left in between. The germline gives CDR1 GTSNPN, CDR2 SVGIG (reference sequence). The CDR3 is made up of 11 amino acids. CDR3 nucleotides: TGTGCCTGGAGTGAGGAGTACACCATATATTTT. As protein: CAWSEEYTIYF.

This rearrangement joins TRBV25-1 to TRBJ1-6; D unresolved. V was pared by 6 bases and J by 7 bases, with 16 bases between. From germline, CDR1 is MGHDK and CDR2 SYGVNS. The CDR3 runs 15 residues. The CDR3 coding sequence is TGTGCCAGCAGATCACAGCCCAGCGAGAATTCACCCCTCCACTTT. Translation: CASRSQPSENSPLHF.

The V and J genes are TRBV5-4 and TRBJ2-1, with D uncertain. V was cut by 4 bases and J by 1 base, with 12 bases left in between. The CDR3 runs to 15 residues. The germline gives CDR1 SGHNT, CDR2 YYREEE (reference sequence). In DNA form, the CDR3 reads TGTGCCAGCAGCCCCGCTATAGGGTCCTACAATGAGCAGTTCTTC. Protein sequence: CASSPAIGSYNEQFF. Variable domain in full (rest from reference TRBV5-4 and TRBJ2-1): ETGVTQSPTHLIKTRGQQVTLRCSSQSGHNTVSWYQQALGQGPQFIFQYYREEENGRGNFPPRFSGLQFPNYSSELNVNALELDDSALYLCASSPAIGSYNEQFFGPGTRLTVL.